This paragraph reports one TCR beta chain. This sample is drawn from a study of glioma-infiltrating T cells after dendritic cell vaccination. This CDR3 has 13 residues. Trimming left V 1 base short and J 3 bases short, with 7 bases between. Germline V gene sequence: CDR1 SGHTA, CDR2 FQGTGA. The PCR used 60 V beta and 13 J beta primers. Sequencing was performed with immunoSEQ multiplex PCR; in TCRdb, only in-frame clones are kept and a portion is missing. The sample lists fewer than 85,000 clones, about four fifths occurring once. The V gene is TRBV7-3, the J gene TRBJ2-7; D not resolved. The sequenced sample was blood, obtained before dendritic cell vaccination. This clonotype originated in a human donor with glioblastoma. The CDR3: CASSLNPDYEQYF. The DNA for the CDR3 is TGTGCCAGCAGCTTAAATCCAGACTACGAGCAGTACTTC.